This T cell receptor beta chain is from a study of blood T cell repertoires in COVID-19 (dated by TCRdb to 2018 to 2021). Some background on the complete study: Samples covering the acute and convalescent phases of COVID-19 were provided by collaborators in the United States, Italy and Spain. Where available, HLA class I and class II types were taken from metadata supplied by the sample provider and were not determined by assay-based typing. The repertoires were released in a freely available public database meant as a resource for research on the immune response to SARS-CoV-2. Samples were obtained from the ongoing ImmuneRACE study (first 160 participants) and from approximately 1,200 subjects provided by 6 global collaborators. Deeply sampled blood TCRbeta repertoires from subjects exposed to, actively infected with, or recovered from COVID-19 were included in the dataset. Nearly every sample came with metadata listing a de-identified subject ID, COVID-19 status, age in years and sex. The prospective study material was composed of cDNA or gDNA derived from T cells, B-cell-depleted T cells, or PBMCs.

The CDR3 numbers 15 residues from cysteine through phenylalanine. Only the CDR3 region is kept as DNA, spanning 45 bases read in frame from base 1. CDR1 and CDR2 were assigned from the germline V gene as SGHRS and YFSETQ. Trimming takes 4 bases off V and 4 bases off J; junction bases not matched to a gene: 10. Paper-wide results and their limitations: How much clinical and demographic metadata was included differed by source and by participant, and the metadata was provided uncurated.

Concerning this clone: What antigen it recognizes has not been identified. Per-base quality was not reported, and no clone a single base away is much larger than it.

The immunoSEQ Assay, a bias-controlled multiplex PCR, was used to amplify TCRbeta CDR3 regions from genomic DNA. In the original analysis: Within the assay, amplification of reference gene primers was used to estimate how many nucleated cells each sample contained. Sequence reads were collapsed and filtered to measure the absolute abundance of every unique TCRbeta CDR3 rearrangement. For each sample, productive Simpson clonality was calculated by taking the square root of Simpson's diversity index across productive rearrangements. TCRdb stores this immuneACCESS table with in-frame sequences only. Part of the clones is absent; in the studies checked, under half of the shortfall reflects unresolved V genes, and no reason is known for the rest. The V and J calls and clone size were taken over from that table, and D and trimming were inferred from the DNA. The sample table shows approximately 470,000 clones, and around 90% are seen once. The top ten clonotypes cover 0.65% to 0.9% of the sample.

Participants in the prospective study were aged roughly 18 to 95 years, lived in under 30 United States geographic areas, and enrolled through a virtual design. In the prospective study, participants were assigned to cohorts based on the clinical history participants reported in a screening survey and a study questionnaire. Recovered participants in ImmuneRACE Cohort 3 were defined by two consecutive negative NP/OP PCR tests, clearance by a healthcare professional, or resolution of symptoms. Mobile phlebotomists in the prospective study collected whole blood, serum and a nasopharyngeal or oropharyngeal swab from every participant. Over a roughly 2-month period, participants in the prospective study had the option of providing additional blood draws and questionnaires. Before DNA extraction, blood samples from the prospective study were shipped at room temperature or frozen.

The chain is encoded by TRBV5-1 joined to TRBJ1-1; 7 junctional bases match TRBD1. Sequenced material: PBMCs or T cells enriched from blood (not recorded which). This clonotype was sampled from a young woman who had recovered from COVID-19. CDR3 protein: CASSPGTVMGTEAFF. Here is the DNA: TGCGCCAGCAGCCCCGGGACAGTCATGGGCACTGAAGCTTTCTTT.